This TCR beta chain emerged from a study of T cell responses to AZD1222 COVID-19 vaccine. Whole-study findings and limits: After two AZD1222 doses, spike-specific TCR breadth and depth rose versus day 0.

To note about this clone: The antigen is not known.

Second-dose groups at about 4 or about 12 weeks were pooled. Germline assignment: CDR1 ENHRY and CDR2 SYGVKD. This CDR3 region has 13 residues. After removal of 7 bases from V and 3 bases from J, the junction contained 6 bases not matched to a gene. The table came from immunoSEQ multiplex PCR; TCRdb's copy has only in-frame clones and leaves some out. The top ten hold over 2% of the sample, which has just over 90,000 clones, more than 80% seen once. The TCR sequence derives from an adult who received the AZD1222 COVID-19 vaccine. V usage is TRBV10-3 and J usage is TRBJ2-7; 7 bases are shared with TRBD1. The specimen was peripheral blood, collected 28 days after the second AZD1222 dose. The CDR3 sequence is CAIKTGTVYEQYF. CDR3 bases: TGTGCCATCAAAACCGGGACAGTCTACGAGCAGTACTTC.